This TCR beta chain comes out of a study of metastatic and nonmetastatic thyroid tumors. In the study overall: Repertoire data that came from the blood and tumor or nodule tissue of malignant and benign thyroid patients were compared.

This clone was seen a handful of times. Antigen unknown. General study points: Compared with benign nodules, malignant thyroid tumors were reported to have significantly higher TCR beta diversity in both blood and tumor.

None of the patients had undergone any treatment ahead of thyroid surgery. TCRdb reanalyzed the PCR reads with MiXCR. The repertoire holds 3,500 to 4,000 clones, roughly 37% seen once, with more than 35% in the top ten. Germline CDR1 SGHTA, CDR2 FQGTGA. This CDR3 spans 12 amino acids. Deletions cut 3 bases from V and 10 bases from J, with 12 bases between. The origin of this receptor is a male donor with papillary thyroid cancer or a benign thyroid nodule (not recorded which). Some clones in this sample may be carry-over from other donors' samples. This chain connects TRBV7-3 to TRBJ1-2; D uncertain. Input material: tumor tissue. The CDR3 nucleotides read TGTGCCAGCAGCTTCGGGATCCCCCCCTACACCTTC. As protein: CASSFGIPPYTF. The full variable domain, its missing parts supplied by reference TRBV7-3 and TRBJ1-2, is GAGVSQTPSNKVTEKGKYVELRCDPISGHTALYWYRQSLGQGPEFLIYFQGTGAADDSGLPNDRFFAVRPEGSVSTLKIQRTERGDSAVYLCASSFGIPPYTFGSGTRLTVV.